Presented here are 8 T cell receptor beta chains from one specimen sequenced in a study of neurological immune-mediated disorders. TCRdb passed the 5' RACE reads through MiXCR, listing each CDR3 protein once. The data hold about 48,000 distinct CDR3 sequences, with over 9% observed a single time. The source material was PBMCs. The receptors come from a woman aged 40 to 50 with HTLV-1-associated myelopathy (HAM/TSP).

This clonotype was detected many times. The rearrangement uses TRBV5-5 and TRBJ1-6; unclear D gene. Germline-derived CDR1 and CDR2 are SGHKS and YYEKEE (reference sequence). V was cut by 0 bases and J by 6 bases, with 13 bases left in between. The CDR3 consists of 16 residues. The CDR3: CASSLASLRSNSPLHF. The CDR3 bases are TGTGCCAGCAGCTTGGCCAGTCTGCGCTCTAATTCACCCCTCCACTTT.

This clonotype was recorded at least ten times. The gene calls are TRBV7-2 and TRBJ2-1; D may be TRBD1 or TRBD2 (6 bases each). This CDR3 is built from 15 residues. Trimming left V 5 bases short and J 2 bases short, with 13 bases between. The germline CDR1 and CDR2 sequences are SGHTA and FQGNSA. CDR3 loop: CASSKWGATYNEQFF. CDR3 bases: TGTGCCAGCAGCAAGTGGGGGGCTACCTACAATGAGCAGTTCTTC.

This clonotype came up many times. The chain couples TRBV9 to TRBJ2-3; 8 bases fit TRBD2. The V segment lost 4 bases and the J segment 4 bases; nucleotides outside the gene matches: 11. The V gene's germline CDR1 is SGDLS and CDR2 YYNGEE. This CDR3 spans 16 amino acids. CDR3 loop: CASSPRSGGPADTQYF. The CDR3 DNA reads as TGTGCCAGCAGCCCGCGGTCGGGGGGGCCAGCAGATACGCAGTATTTT.

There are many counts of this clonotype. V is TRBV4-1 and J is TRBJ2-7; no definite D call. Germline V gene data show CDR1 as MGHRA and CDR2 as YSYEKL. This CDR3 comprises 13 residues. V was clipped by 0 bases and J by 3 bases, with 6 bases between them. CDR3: CASSQEASYEQYF. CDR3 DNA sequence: TGCGCCAGCAGCCAAGAAGCCAGCTACGAGCAGTACTTC.

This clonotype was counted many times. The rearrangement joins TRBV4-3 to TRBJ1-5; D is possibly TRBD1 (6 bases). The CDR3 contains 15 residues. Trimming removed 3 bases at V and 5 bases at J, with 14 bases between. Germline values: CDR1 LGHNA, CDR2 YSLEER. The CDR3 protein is CASSQGEGGDQPQHF. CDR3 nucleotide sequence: TGCGCCAGCAGCCAGGGCGAAGGGGGGGATCAGCCCCAGCATTTT.

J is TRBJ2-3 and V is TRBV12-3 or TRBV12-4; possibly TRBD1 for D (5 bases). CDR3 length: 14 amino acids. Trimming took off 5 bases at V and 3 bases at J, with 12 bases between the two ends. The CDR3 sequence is CASSRPGSTDTQYF. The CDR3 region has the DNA TGTGCCAGCAGTCGGCCAGGGTCGACAGATACGCAGTATTTT.

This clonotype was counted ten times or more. DNA of the CDR3: TGCAGTGCTAGAGATAGGACACTCCCCACGAACACCGGGGAGCTGTTTTTT. Its translation: CSARDRTLPTNTGELFF. V gene TRBV20-1 combines with J gene TRBJ2-2, with D maybe TRBD1 (5 bases). The CDR3 runs 17 residues. Trimming removed 0 bases from V and 0 bases from J, with 14 bases in between. Germline CDR1 is DFQATT and CDR2 is SNEGSKA (reference sequence).

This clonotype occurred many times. CDR3 amino acids: CASSLRKELFF. The CDR3 DNA sequence: TGTGCCAGCAGCTTGAGGAAGGAGCTGTTTTTT. The chain carries TRBV7-2 and TRBJ2-2; D call uncertain. This CDR3 has 11 amino acids. The germline gives CDR1 SGHTA, CDR2 FQGNSA. V was shortened by 3 bases and J by 10 bases, with 6 bases between the two germline ends.